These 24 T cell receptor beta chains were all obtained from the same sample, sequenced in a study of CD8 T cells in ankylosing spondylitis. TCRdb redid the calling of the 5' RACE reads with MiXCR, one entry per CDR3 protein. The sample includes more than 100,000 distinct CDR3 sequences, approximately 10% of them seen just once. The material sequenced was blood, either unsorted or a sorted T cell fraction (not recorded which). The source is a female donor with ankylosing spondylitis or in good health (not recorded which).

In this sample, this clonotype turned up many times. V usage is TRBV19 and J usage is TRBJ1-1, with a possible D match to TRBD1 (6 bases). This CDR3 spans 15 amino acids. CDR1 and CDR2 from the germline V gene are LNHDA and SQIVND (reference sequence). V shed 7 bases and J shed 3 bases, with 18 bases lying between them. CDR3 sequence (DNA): TGTGCCAGTACCGAGGAACGGGGGCTATACACTGAAGCTTTCTTT. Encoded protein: CASTEERGLYTEAFF.

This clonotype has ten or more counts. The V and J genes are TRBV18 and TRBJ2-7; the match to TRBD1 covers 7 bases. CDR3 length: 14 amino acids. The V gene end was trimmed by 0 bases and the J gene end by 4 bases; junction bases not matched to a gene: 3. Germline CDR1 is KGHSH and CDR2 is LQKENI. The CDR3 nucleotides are TGTGCCAGCTCACCACCGGGACAGAGATACGAGCAGTACTTC. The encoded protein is CASSPPGQRYEQYF.

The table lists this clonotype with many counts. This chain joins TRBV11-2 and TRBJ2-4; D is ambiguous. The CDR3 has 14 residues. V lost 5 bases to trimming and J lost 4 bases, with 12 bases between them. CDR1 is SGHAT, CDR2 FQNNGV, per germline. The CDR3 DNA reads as TGTGCCAGCAGCCCCTTTCTCAGGAAAAACATTCAGTACTTC. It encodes CASSPFLRKNIQYF.

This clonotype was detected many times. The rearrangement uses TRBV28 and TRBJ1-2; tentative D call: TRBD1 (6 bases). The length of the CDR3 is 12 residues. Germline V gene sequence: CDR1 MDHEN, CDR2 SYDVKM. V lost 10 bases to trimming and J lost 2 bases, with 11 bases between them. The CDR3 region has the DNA TGTGCCACGCAGGGGACCAACTATGGCTACACCTTC. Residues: CATQGTNYGYTF.

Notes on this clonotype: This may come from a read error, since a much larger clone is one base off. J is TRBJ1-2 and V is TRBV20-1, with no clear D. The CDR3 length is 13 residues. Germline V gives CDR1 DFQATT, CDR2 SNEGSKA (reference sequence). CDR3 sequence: CSASPGVNYGDTF. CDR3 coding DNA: TGCAGTGCTAGCCCCGGGGTAAACTATGGCGACACCTTC.

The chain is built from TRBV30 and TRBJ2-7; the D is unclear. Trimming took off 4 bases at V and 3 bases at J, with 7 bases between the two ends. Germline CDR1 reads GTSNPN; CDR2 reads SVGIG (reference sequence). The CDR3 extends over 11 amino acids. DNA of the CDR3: TGTGCCTGGAAAAGGAGCTACGAGCAGTACTTC. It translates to CAWKRSYEQYF. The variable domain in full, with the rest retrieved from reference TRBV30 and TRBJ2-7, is SQTIHQWPATLVQPVGSPLSLECTVEGTSNPNLYWYRQAAGRGLQLLFYSVGIGQISSEVPQNLSASRPQDRQFILSSKKLLLSDSGFYLCAWKRSYEQYFGPGTRLTVT.

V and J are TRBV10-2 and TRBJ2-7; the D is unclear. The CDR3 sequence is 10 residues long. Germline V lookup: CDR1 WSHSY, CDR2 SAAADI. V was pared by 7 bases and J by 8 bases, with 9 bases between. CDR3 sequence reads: CASKGDKQYF. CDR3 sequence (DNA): TGCGCCAGCAAAGGTGACAAGCAGTACTTC.

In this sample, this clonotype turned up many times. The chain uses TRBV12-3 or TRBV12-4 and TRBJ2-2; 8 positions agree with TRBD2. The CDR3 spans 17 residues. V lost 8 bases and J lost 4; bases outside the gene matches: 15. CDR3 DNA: TGTGCCAGCCCTCGAATACCGGGACTAGTTTCCACCGGGGAGCTGTTTTTT. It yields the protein CASPRIPGLVSTGELFF.

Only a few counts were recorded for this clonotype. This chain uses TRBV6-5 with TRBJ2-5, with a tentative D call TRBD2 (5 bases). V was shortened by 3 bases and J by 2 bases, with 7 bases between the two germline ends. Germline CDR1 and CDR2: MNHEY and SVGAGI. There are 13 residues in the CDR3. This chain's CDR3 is CASSYRGQETQYF. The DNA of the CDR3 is TGTGCCAGCAGTTATCGAGGGCAAGAGACCCAGTACTTC.

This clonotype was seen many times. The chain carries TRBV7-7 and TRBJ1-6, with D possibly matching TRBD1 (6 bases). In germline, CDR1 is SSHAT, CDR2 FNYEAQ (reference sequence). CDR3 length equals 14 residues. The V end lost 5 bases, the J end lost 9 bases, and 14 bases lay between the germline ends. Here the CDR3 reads CASSLGQSGSPLHF. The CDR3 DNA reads TGTGCCAGCAGCCTAGGACAGTCGGGTTCACCCCTCCACTTT.

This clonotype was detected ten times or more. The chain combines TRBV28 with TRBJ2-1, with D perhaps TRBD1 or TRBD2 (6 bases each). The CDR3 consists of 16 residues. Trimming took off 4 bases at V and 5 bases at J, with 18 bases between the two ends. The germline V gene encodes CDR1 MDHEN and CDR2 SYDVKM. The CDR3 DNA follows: TGTGCCAGCAGTTGGTTGGGGGGACAAGGTGACAATGAGCAGTTCTTC. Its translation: CASSWLGGQGDNEQFF.

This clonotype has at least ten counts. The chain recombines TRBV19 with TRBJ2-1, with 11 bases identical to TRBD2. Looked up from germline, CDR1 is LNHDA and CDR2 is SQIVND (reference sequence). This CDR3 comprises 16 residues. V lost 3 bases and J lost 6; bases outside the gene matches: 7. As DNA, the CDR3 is TGTGCCAGTAGTATCGGCCAGGGACTAGCGGCCAATGAGCAGTTCTTC. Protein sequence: CASSIGQGLAANEQFF.

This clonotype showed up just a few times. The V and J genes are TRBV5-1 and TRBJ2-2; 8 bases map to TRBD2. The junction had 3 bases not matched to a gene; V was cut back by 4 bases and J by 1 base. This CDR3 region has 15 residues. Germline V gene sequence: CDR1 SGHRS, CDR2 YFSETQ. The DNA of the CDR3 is TGCGCCAGCAGCCTTAGCGGGAAGAACACCGGGGAGCTGTTTTTT. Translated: CASSLSGKNTGELFF. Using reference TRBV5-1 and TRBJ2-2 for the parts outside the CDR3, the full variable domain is KAGVTQTPRYLIKTRGQQVTLSCSPISGHRSVSWYQQTPGQGLQFLFEYFSETQRNKGNFPGRFSGRQFSNSRSEMNVSTLELGDSALYLCASSLSGKNTGELFFGEGSRLTVL.

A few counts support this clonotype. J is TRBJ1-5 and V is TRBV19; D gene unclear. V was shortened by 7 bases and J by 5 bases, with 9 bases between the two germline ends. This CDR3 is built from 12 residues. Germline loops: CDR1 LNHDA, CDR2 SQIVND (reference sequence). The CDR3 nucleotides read TGTGCCAGTACCATCCGGGATCAGCCCCAGCATTTT. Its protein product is CASTIRDQPQHF.

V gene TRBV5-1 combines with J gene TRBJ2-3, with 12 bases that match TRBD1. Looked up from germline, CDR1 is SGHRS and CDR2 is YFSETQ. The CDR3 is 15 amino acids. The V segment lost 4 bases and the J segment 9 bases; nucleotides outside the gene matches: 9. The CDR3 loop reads CASSGRDRGLSTQYF. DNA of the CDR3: TGCGCCAGCAGCGGCCGGGACAGGGGGCTGTCAACGCAGTATTTT.

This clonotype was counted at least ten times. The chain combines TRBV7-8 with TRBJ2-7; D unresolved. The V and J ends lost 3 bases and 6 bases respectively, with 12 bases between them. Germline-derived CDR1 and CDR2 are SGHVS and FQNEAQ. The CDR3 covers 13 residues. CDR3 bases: TGTGCCAGCAGCTTTGGCAGCCCGTCCGAGCAGTACTTC. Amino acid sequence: CASSFGSPSEQYF.

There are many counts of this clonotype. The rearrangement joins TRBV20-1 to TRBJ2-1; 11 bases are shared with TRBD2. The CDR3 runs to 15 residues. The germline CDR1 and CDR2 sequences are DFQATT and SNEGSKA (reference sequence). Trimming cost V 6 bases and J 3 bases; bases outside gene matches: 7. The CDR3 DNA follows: TGCAGTGCAAAAGGGACTAGCGGCTACTACAATGAGCAGTTCTTC. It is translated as CSAKGTSGYYNEQFF.

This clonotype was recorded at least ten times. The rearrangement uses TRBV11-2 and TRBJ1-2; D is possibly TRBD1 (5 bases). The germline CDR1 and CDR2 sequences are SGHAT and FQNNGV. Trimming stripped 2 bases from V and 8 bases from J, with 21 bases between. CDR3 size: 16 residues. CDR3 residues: CASSLPSEQGKRGYTF. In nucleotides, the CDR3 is TGTGCCAGCAGCTTACCCTCGGAGCAGGGAAAACGAGGCTACACCTTC. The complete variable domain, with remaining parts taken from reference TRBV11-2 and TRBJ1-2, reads EAGVAQSPRYKIIEKRQSVAFWCNPISGHATLYWYQQILGQGPKLLIQFQNNGVVDDSQLPKDRFSAERLKGVDSTLKIQPAKLEDSAVYLCASSLPSEQGKRGYTFGSGTRLTVV.

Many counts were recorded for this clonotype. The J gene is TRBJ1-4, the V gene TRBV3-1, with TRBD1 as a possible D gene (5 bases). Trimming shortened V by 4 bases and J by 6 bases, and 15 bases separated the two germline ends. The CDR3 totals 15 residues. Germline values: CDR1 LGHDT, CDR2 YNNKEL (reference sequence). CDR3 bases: TGTGCCAGCAGCCTCCTCACTGGGGGAGATGAAAAACTGTTTTTT. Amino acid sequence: CASSLLTGGDEKLFF.

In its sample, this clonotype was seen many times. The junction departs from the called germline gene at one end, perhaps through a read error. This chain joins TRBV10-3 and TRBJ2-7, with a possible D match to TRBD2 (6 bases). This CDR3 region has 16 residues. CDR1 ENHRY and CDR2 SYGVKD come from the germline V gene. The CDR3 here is CATSTTTGLGFNEQYF. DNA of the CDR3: TGTGCCACCAGTACGACTACGGGACTCGGGTTCAACGAGCAGTACTTC.

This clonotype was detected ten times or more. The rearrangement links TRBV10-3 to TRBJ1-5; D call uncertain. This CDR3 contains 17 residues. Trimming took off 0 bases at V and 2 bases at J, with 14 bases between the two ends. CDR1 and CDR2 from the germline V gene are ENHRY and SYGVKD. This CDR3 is CAISESTVGIGNQPQHF. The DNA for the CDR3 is TGTGCCATCAGTGAGTCGACGGTAGGAATAGGCAATCAGCCCCAGCATTTT.

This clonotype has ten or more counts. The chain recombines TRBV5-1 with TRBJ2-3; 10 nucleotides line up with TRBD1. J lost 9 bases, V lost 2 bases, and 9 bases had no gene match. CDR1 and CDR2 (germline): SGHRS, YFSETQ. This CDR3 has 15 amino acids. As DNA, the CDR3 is TGCGCCAGCAGCTTAACCGGGACAGGGGTAAGAACGCAGTATTTT. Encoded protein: CASSLTGTGVRTQYF.

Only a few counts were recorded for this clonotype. The chain's CDR3 is CASSGSLGQGGQPQHF. CDR3 in DNA: TGTGCCAGCAGTGGATCCCTCGGACAGGGTGGCCAGCCCCAGCATTTT. This rearrangement joins TRBV6-1 to TRBJ1-5; 8 bases are a match to TRBD1. The CDR3 runs 16 residues. V lost 4 bases, J lost 7 bases, and 12 bases stayed unmatched. In germline, CDR1 is MNHNS, CDR2 SASEGT.

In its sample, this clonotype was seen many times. DNA of the CDR3: TGCAGTGCTGGGAGGAGTGGCACAGATACGCAGTATTTT. The encoded protein is CSAGRSGTDTQYF. The chain uses TRBV20-1 and TRBJ2-3; maybe TRBD2 (6 bases). The CDR3 totals 13 residues. Germline CDR1 reads DFQATT; CDR2 reads SNEGSKA (reference sequence). Trimming cost V 5 bases and J 1 base, with 10 bases left between them.